The sequence of this T cell receptor (beta chain) was determined in a study of T cell repertoires in cytomegalovirus infection (dated by TCRdb to the late 2010s). Describing the broader study: Donor HLA type was relevant to the analysis, as public TCR beta signatures indicated carriage of CMV infection together with the matching HLA type.

Spanning cysteine to phenylalanine, the CDR3 consists of 14 amino acids. The DNA shown is the 42-base CDR3, in frame from base 1. The germline V gene provides CDR1 SGHTA and CDR2 FQGNSA. The V end loses 1 base and the J end loses 2 bases, and a stretch of 9 bases separates them. Paper-wide results and their limitations: Cumulative frequency of public TCR beta family members discriminated carriers of CMV infection plus the relevant HLA type in this cohort and an independent approximately 370-donor cohort. The ex vivo response was dominated by HLA-C-restricted CMV-specific TCR beta clonotypes, which also provided the single most frequent clonotype in two of eight donors.

The instrument given in TCRdb is Illumina HiSeq 1500. TCRdb's own reprocessing of the public reads used fastp at Q25 and MiXCR and kept productive beta chains. Rows are unified per CDR3 protein, each entry keeping the most common DNA and genes. The sample contains about 740,000 distinct CDR3 sequences, about 40% of them found a single time. Around 2.8% of the sample lies in the top ten. This clonotype was seen repeatedly, ten times or more. What antigen it recognizes has not been identified. No per-base quality is available; no much larger clone lies one base away. The clonotype originates from a human donor in good health (CMV status not recorded). Some clones in this sample may be carry-over from other donors' samples. The rearranged chain carries TRBV7-2 and TRBJ2-7, with a tentative D gene TRBD1 over 6 matching bases. Sequenced input: PBMCs. The CDR3 protein sequence reads: CASSLVTGPYEQYF. The DNA is TGTGCCAGCAGCTTAGTGACAGGACCCTACGAGCAGTACTTC. The entire variable domain, with the stretches around the CDR3 drawn from the reference TRBV7-2 and TRBJ2-7 proteins, is GAGVSQSPSNKVTEKGKDVELRCDPISGHTALYWYRQSLGQGLEFLIYFQGNSAPDKSGLPSDRFSAERTGGSVSTLTIQRTQQEDSAVYLCASSLVTGPYEQYFGPGTRLTVT.